Listed below are T cell receptor beta chains from one sample, sequenced in a study of T-cell reconstitution after alpha-beta-depleted transplantation in children. TCRdb itself ran the PCR reads through MiXCR, one entry per CDR3 protein. The table records fewer than 200,000 distinct CDR3 sequences, roughly 7.5% of them present only once. Here the sequenced sample was PBMCs from the stem cell graft donor, taken from the stem cell graft. The source is a human donor who donated a stem cell graft to a child with Wiskott-Aldrich syndrome. Both conserved end residues are part of each CDR3. Each record gives: D gene, V gene, clone size, J gene, CDR3 length, CDR3 protein, CDR3 DNA. D genes are given only for firm matches. Expanded clones are given a class, and other clones once, few, many or no size at all.

>TRBD2|TRBV24-1|few|TRBJ2-7|15
CATSDPGSGDYEQYF
TGTGCCACCAGTGACCCAGGTAGCGGGGACTACGAGCAGTACTTC
>NA|TRBV7-2|NA|TRBJ1-2|14
CASSLWDQGSGYTF
TGTGCCAGCAGCTTATGGGATCAGGGTTCTGGCTACACCTTC
>NA|TRBV7-6|many|TRBJ2-2|12
CASSLATGELFF
TGTGCCAGCAGCTTAGCGACCGGGGAGCTGTTTTTT
>NA|TRBV2|NA|TRBJ2-2|14
CASSEALRRGELFF
TGTGCCAGCAGTGAAGCGCTTCGGAGGGGGGAGCTGTTTTTT
>NA|TRBV29-1|many|TRBJ1-1|14
CSVVRGASPTEAFF
TGCAGCGTTGTTCGGGGGGCCAGCCCAACTGAAGCTTTCTTT
>TRBD1|TRBV6-1|NA|TRBJ1-1|14
CASSMTGRDTEAFF
TGTGCCAGCAGTATGACAGGGCGGGATACTGAAGCTTTCTTT
>TRBD2|TRBV12-3/TRBV12-4|many|TRBJ2-5|16
CASSLRAGGHQETQYF
TGTGCCAGCAGTTTAAGAGCGGGGGGACACCAAGAGACCCAGTACTTC
>NA|TRBV15|many|TRBJ1-1|12
CATSRGGVEAFF
TGTGCCACCAGCAGAGGGGGGGTTGAAGCTTTCTTT
>NA|TRBV10-3|many|TRBJ2-2|17
CAIRKVPTGWNTGELFF
TGTGCCATCAGAAAAGTCCCGACAGGCTGGAACACCGGGGAGCTGTTTTTT
>NA|TRBV5-1|many|TRBJ2-1|13
CASSPTIYNEQFF
TGCGCCAGCAGCCCGACCATCTACAATGAGCAGTTCTTC
>TRBD2|TRBV7-6|NA|TRBJ2-5|17
CASSHKPGTSGKETQYF
TGTGCCAGCAGCCACAAACCCGGGACTAGCGGAAAAGAGACCCAGTACTTC
>TRBD1|TRBV12-3/TRBV12-4|many|TRBJ2-7|15
CASSRSGTGTHEQYF
TGTGCCAGCAGTCGATCCGGGACAGGGACCCACGAGCAGTACTTC
>NA|TRBV5-6|many|TRBJ2-1|13
CASSLVGQDEQFF
TGTGCCAGCAGCTTGGTAGGGCAGGATGAGCAGTTCTTC
>NA|TRBV18|few|TRBJ1-5|13
CASSPPGDQPQHF
TGTGCCAGCTCACCACCGGGCGATCAGCCCCAGCATTTT
>NA|TRBV30|many|TRBJ2-3|15
CAWSVLSFRGDTQYF
TGTGCCTGGAGTGTACTATCTTTCAGGGGAGATACGCAGTATTTT
>NA|TRBV3-1|few|TRBJ2-1|15
CASSQEGSRYNEQFF
TGTGCCAGCAGTCAAGAAGGTAGCAGATACAATGAGCAGTTCTTC
>NA|TRBV7-9|many|TRBJ2-5|17
CASSFTPRNYAQETQYF
TGTGCCAGCAGCTTTACCCCACGGAATTACGCCCAAGAGACCCAGTACTTC
>NA|TRBV10-3|many|TRBJ1-2|13
CASTTDTNYGYTF
TGTGCCAGTACGACAGACACTAACTATGGCTACACCTTC
>TRBD2|TRBV5-1|many|TRBJ2-2|17
CASSGRSGRVDTGELFF
TGCGCCAGCAGCGGAAGGAGCGGGAGAGTCGACACCGGGGAGCTGTTTTTT
>NA|TRBV3-1|few|TRBJ1-1|11
CASSNTGEAFF
TGTGCCAGCAGCAATACAGGGGAAGCTTTCTTT
>NA|TRBV6-1|many|TRBJ1-6|13
CASREGSNSPLHF
TGTGCCAGCAGAGAGGGGTCAAATTCACCCCTCCACTTT
>NA|TRBV5-1|NA|TRBJ2-1|15
CASSLYGSSYNEQFF
TGCGCCAGCAGCTTATACGGTAGCTCCTACAATGAGCAGTTCTTC
>NA|TRBV6-2/TRBV6-3|many|TRBJ1-1|15
CASSYAGVTTLGAFF
TGTGCCAGCAGTTACGCGGGGGTCACCACGTTGGGAGCTTTCTTT
>NA|TRBV7-9|many|TRBJ1-2|11
CASSLGPGYTF
TGTGCCAGCAGCTTAGGACCTGGCTACACCTTC
>NA|TRBV7-2|many|TRBJ2-1|15
CASSRDLLSYNEQFF
TGTGCCAGCAGCCGGGATCTCCTCTCCTACAATGAGCAGTTCTTC
>NA|TRBV11-3|few|TRBJ1-6|16
CASSLGLSLGGSPLHF
TGTGCCAGCAGCTTGGGACTCTCTCTCGGGGGTTCACCCCTCCACTTT
>TRBD1|TRBV29-1|many|TRBJ2-1|14
CSVQRQGTDNEQFF
TGCAGCGTCCAACGACAGGGGACGGACAATGAGCAGTTCTTC
>NA|TRBV7-2|many|TRBJ2-1|12
CASSLMVVEQFF
TGTGCCAGCAGCTTGATGGTCGTTGAGCAGTTCTTC
>NA|TRBV29-1|many|TRBJ2-5|14
CSALERGITETQYF
TGCAGCGCCCTGGAGCGAGGGATCACAGAGACCCAGTACTTC
>TRBD2|TRBV29-1|many|TRBJ2-1|21
CSVEGRRVGRGGRNTYNEQFF
TGCAGCGTTGAAGGACGTCGAGTAGGGCGGGGGGGCCGAAATACCTACAATGAGCAGTTCTTC
>NA|TRBV27|many|TRBJ2-7|14
CASMSLRDSYEQYF
TGTGCCAGCATGAGTCTCCGGGATTCCTACGAGCAGTACTTC
>NA|TRBV29-1|many|TRBJ2-2|14
CSVVRGSATGELFF
TGCAGCGTTGTTAGGGGGTCAGCCACCGGGGAGCTGTTTTTT
>NA|TRBV6-1|few|TRBJ1-4|14
CASSEGQLNEKLFF
TGTGCCAGCAGTGAAGGACAGCTTAATGAAAAACTGTTTTTT
>TRBD1|TRBV10-3|many|TRBJ2-7|13
CAIKDRSSYEQYF
TGTGCCATTAAGGACAGGAGCTCCTACGAGCAGTACTTC
>NA|TRBV20-1|NA|TRBJ2-7|13
CSARGRRSYEQYF
TGCAGTGCTAGAGGCAGAAGATCCTACGAGCAGTACTTC
>NA|TRBV4-2|many|TRBJ1-5|19
CASSLGLGASYDSNQPQHF
TGTGCCAGCTCCCTGGGGCTAGGGGCCTCCTACGATAGCAATCAGCCCCAGCATTTT
>NA|TRBV20-1|many|TRBJ1-1|16
CSAARSGTSMNTEAFF
TGCAGTGCGGCACGGTCCGGGACAAGTATGAACACTGAAGCTTTCTTT
>NA|TRBV6-1|many|TRBJ2-2|16
CASNYLDRSNTGELFF
TGTGCCAGCAACTATCTTGACAGGTCGAACACCGGGGAGCTGTTTTTT
>TRBD1|TRBV29-1|many|TRBJ2-7|13
CSVGQGNSYEQYF
TGCAGCGTGGGACAGGGAAACTCCTACGAGCAGTACTTC
>NA|TRBV10-1|many|TRBJ2-3|14
CASSESAVTDTQYF
TGCGCCAGCAGTGAGTCGGCAGTCACAGATACGCAGTATTTT
>NA|TRBV5-1|many|TRBJ1-5|13
CASSPSVEQPQHF
TGCGCCAGCAGCCCCTCGGTAGAACAGCCCCAGCATTTT
>NA|TRBV7-2|NA|TRBJ2-3|15
CASSTALTSTDTQYF
TGTGCCAGCAGCACCGCGCTCACAAGCACAGATACGCAGTATTTT
>NA|TRBV24-1|many|TRBJ2-3|16
CATSDLPVGGTDTQYF
TGTGCCACCAGTGATTTGCCGGTAGGCGGCACAGATACGCAGTATTTT
>TRBD1|TRBV20-1|many|TRBJ2-5|16
CSARSDRGSIRETQYF
TGCAGTGCTAGATCGGACAGGGGATCGATTCGAGAGACCCAGTACTTC
>NA|TRBV15|few|TRBJ1-3|15
CATSGRDASGNTIYF
TGTGCCACCTCCGGCAGGGACGCCTCTGGAAACACCATATATTTT
>NA|TRBV5-6|many|TRBJ1-2|15
CASSLWQAKNYGYTF
TGTGCCAGCAGCTTGTGGCAGGCGAAAAACTATGGCTACACCTTC
>NA|TRBV5-5|many|TRBJ2-1|12
CASSFLLLEQFF
TGTGCCAGCAGCTTTCTGTTACTAGAGCAGTTCTTC
>NA|TRBV12-3/TRBV12-4|many|TRBJ1-2|13
CASRLGSIYGYTF
TGTGCCAGCAGACTCGGGAGCATCTATGGCTACACCTTC